This section outlines one TCR beta chain sequence together with its context. The record originates from a study of blood T cell repertoires in COVID-19. Study-level information: Collection of acute and convalescent COVID-19 samples took place in the United States, Italy and Spain. Nucleic acid was either cDNA or gDNA, and it came from T cells, B-cell-depleted T cells, or PBMCs.

Seattle's cohort entered during active infection and was followed longitudinally. How the authors handled the data: By means of reference gene primer amplification, nucleated cell counts were estimated. Profiled with immunoSEQ multiplex PCR; TCRdb holds only in-frame clones, not every one. V, J and clone size are those of that table, while D and trimming were read from the DNA. Here the sample spans approximately 160,000 clones, 70% to 90% being singletons. CDR1 SQVTM and CDR2 ANQGSEA come from the germline V gene. The CDR3 has 13 amino acids. V trimming: 6 bases; J trimming: 7 bases; junction bases outside the gene matches: 9.

The sequenced material came from peripheral blood. This TCR was recovered from a woman aged 55-70 years with COVID-19, enrolled during active disease. The chain recombines TRBV29-1 with TRBJ2-1; 7 bases align to TRBD2. This chain's CDR3 is CSVGTTFMNEQFF. CDR3 coding DNA: TGCAGCGTAGGGACTACTTTTATGAATGAGCAGTTCTTC.